This is a list of T cell receptor beta chains from one sample in a study of blood T cell repertoires in COVID-19. Repertoires were generated with immunoSEQ multiplex PCR, while TCRdb's copy carries only in-frame clones and drops some. The sample lists some 320,000 clones; roughly 86% were seen once. The sequencing input was PBMCs or T cells enriched from blood (not recorded which). These receptors were collected from a young woman who had recovered from COVID-19. The CDR3 runs from the conserved cysteine through the conserved F or W. The D gene is left open where the match is weak. Rows give clone size only sometimes, using once, few, many, or a class for an expanded clone.

d_gene: TRBD1
j_gene: TRBJ2-7
v_gene: TRBV5-5
abundance: .
CDR3aa: CASSWGTGGYEQYF
CDR3nt: TGTGCCAGCAGCTGGGGGACAGGGGGCTACGAGCAGTACTTC

d_gene: TRBD2
j_gene: TRBJ2-5
v_gene: TRBV5-1
abundance: .
CDR3aa: CASSLVTNSGRTETQYF
CDR3nt: TGCGCCAGCAGCTTGGTGACAAATAGCGGGCGTACAGAGACCCAGTACTTC

d_gene: .
j_gene: TRBJ2-7
v_gene: TRBV2
abundance: many
CDR3aa: CASSEGLFYEQYF
CDR3nt: TGTGCCAGCAGTGAAGGACTCTTCTACGAGCAGTACTTC

d_gene: .
j_gene: TRBJ2-3
v_gene: TRBV7-9
abundance: .
CDR3aa: CASSLANKDTQYF
CDR3nt: TGTGCCAGCAGCTTAGCGAACAAAGATACGCAGTATTTT

d_gene: TRBD1
j_gene: TRBJ1-2
v_gene: TRBV13
abundance: once
CDR3aa: CASSLVGQGAYGYTF
CDR3nt: TGTGCCAGCAGCTTAGTGGGACAGGGGGCCTATGGCTACACCTTC

d_gene: .
j_gene: TRBJ1-2
v_gene: TRBV5-1
abundance: once
CDR3aa: CASSLAPGLLYGYTF
CDR3nt: TGCGCCAGCAGCTTGGCGCCAGGGCTTTTGTATGGCTACACCTTC

d_gene: TRBD2
j_gene: TRBJ2-6
v_gene: TRBV7-2
abundance: .
CDR3aa: CASTGWAGAGANVLTF
CDR3nt: TGTGCCAGCACCGGATGGGCGGGGGCTGGGGCCAACGTCCTGACTTTC

d_gene: TRBD1
j_gene: TRBJ1-1
v_gene: TRBV19
abundance: .
CDR3aa: CASSFLNPDRGGNTEAFF
CDR3nt: TGTGCCAGTAGCTTCCTTAACCCCGACAGGGGGGGGAACACTGAAGCTTTCTTT

d_gene: .
j_gene: TRBJ2-7
v_gene: TRBV5-4
abundance: .
CDR3aa: CASSLTPDSGTYEQYF
CDR3nt: TGTGCCAGCAGCTTGACCCCGGACAGTGGGACCTACGAGCAGTACTTC

d_gene: .
j_gene: TRBJ1-1
v_gene: TRBV12-3/TRBV12-4
abundance: .
CDR3aa: CAVRTSTLEAFF
CDR3nt: TGTGCCGTCAGGACTTCCACTCTCGAAGCTTTCTTT

d_gene: .
j_gene: TRBJ1-1
v_gene: TRBV4-3
abundance: .
CDR3aa: CASSQVDVGGTEAFF
CDR3nt: TGCGCCAGCAGCCAAGTAGACGTGGGGGGCACTGAAGCTTTCTTT

d_gene: .
j_gene: TRBJ2-1
v_gene: TRBV2
abundance: .
CDR3aa: CASSEAFLGTYNEQFF
CDR3nt: TGTGCCAGCAGTGAAGCGTTTCTCGGGACTTACAATGAGCAGTTCTTC

d_gene: .
j_gene: TRBJ2-7
v_gene: TRBV6-5
abundance: .
CDR3aa: CASSYYDSYEQYF
CDR3nt: TGTGCCAGCAGTTACTATGACAGCTACGAGCAGTACTTC

d_gene: TRBD2
j_gene: TRBJ2-1
v_gene: TRBV4-1
abundance: .
CDR3aa: CASSPEAGGYLNEQFF
CDR3nt: TGCGCCAGCAGCCCCGAAGCGGGGGGCTATCTGAATGAGCAGTTCTTC

d_gene: .
j_gene: TRBJ1-6
v_gene: TRBV4-3
abundance: .
CDR3aa: CASSQRLSYNSPLHF
CDR3nt: TGCGCCAGCAGCCAACGACTCTCCTATAATTCACCCCTCCACTTT

d_gene: TRBD1
j_gene: TRBJ2-1
v_gene: TRBV30
abundance: .
CDR3aa: CAWSLSWDREYNEQFF
CDR3nt: TGTGCCTGGAGTCTCTCGTGGGACAGGGAATACAATGAGCAGTTCTTC

d_gene: TRBD1
j_gene: TRBJ2-5
v_gene: TRBV3-1/TRBV3-2
abundance: once
CDR3aa: CASSQEVKGVVQGALGETQYF
CDR3nt: TGTGCCAGCAGCCAAGAAGTAAAAGGTGTCGTACAGGGGGCGCTCGGGGAGACCCAGTACTTC

d_gene: TRBD2
j_gene: TRBJ2-3
v_gene: TRBV4-1
abundance: .
CDR3aa: CASSQDYGGLVTDTQYF
CDR3nt: TGCGCCAGCAGCCAAGATTACGGGGGGTTGGTCACAGATACGCAGTATTTT

d_gene: .
j_gene: TRBJ2-4
v_gene: TRBV7-9
abundance: .
CDR3aa: CASSTSRQHLAKNIQYF
CDR3nt: TGTGCCAGCAGCACCTCAAGACAGCACCTAGCCAAAAACATTCAGTACTTC

d_gene: TRBD1
j_gene: TRBJ1-6
v_gene: TRBV5-1
abundance: .
CDR3aa: CASSYGQVGYSPLHF
CDR3nt: TGCGCCAGCAGTTATGGACAGGTGGGCTATTCACCCCTCCACTTT

d_gene: .
j_gene: TRBJ2-2
v_gene: TRBV29-1
abundance: .
CDR3aa: CSVAGKVDTGELFF
CDR3nt: TGCAGCGTTGCGGGAAAGGTGGACACCGGGGAGCTGTTTTTT

d_gene: .
j_gene: TRBJ1-4
v_gene: TRBV28
abundance: .
CDR3aa: CASSLGLGGGEKLFF
CDR3nt: TGTGCCAGCAGCCTGGGTTTGGGAGGCGGGGAAAAACTGTTTTTT

d_gene: .
j_gene: TRBJ2-7
v_gene: TRBV29-1
abundance: .
CDR3aa: CSVARGLSYEQYF
CDR3nt: TGCAGCGTTGCAAGGGGCCTCTCCTACGAGCAGTACTTC

d_gene: .
j_gene: TRBJ1-3
v_gene: TRBV28
abundance: .
CDR3aa: CASTYFAGNTIYF
CDR3nt: TGTGCCAGCACTTACTTTGCGGGAAACACCATATATTTT

d_gene: TRBD1
j_gene: TRBJ1-2
v_gene: TRBV28
abundance: .
CDR3aa: CASSLAGTGNNYGYTF
CDR3nt: TGTGCCAGCAGTTTAGCCGGGACAGGGAATAACTATGGCTACACCTTC

d_gene: TRBD1
j_gene: TRBJ2-7
v_gene: TRBV19
abundance: .
CDR3aa: CASSRGDRGYEQYF
CDR3nt: TGTGCCAGTAGCCGCGGGGACAGGGGATACGAGCAGTACTTC

d_gene: TRBD1
j_gene: TRBJ1-2
v_gene: TRBV5-1
abundance: .
CDR3aa: CASSLAGRGEFGYTF
CDR3nt: TGCGCCAGCAGCTTGGCCGGCAGGGGGGAATTTGGCTACACCTTC

d_gene: TRBD1
j_gene: TRBJ1-6
v_gene: TRBV11-2
abundance: few
CDR3aa: CASSAGTGGDSPLHF
CDR3nt: TGTGCCAGCAGCGCCGGGACAGGGGGAGATTCACCCCTCCACTTT

d_gene: TRBD1
j_gene: TRBJ1-4
v_gene: TRBV5-4
abundance: .
CDR3aa: CASSERTGYNEKLFF
CDR3nt: TGTGCCAGCAGCGAGAGGACAGGGTATAATGAAAAACTGTTTTTT

d_gene: TRBD1
j_gene: TRBJ1-6
v_gene: TRBV4-1
abundance: .
CDR3aa: CASSHQTGQINSPLHF
CDR3nt: TGCGCCAGCAGCCACCAAACGGGACAGATTAATTCACCCCTCCACTTT

d_gene: .
j_gene: TRBJ1-2
v_gene: TRBV3-1/TRBV3-2
abundance: .
CDR3aa: CASIETGSTDGYTF
CDR3nt: TGTGCCAGCATTGAGACCGGGTCAACCGATGGCTACACCTTC

d_gene: TRBD1
j_gene: TRBJ1-2
v_gene: TRBV3-1/TRBV3-2
abundance: .
CDR3aa: CASSAETGTGAYGYTF
CDR3nt: TGTGCCAGCAGCGCAGAAACCGGGACAGGGGCCTATGGCTACACCTTC

d_gene: .
j_gene: TRBJ1-1
v_gene: TRBV11-2
abundance: .
CDR3aa: CASSTSGRVVRSTEAFF
CDR3nt: TGTGCCAGCAGCACCTCAGGCAGGGTAGTACGGAGCACTGAAGCTTTCTTT

d_gene: TRBD1
j_gene: TRBJ2-6
v_gene: TRBV19
abundance: .
CDR3aa: CASSFYGTDHSGANVLTF
CDR3nt: TGTGCCAGTAGTTTTTACGGGACAGACCACTCTGGGGCCAACGTCCTGACTTTC

d_gene: .
j_gene: TRBJ1-1
v_gene: TRBV29-1
abundance: once
CDR3aa: CSVRVNTEAFF
CDR3nt: TGCAGCGTCAGGGTTAACACTGAAGCTTTCTTT

d_gene: .
j_gene: TRBJ1-4
v_gene: TRBV6-5
abundance: .
CDR3aa: CASSPMSGVELFF
CDR3nt: TGTGCCAGCAGCCCCATGTCGGGGGTGGAACTGTTTTTT

d_gene: .
j_gene: TRBJ2-5
v_gene: TRBV2
abundance: .
CDR3aa: CASSESGGLKETQYF
CDR3nt: TGTGCCAGCAGTGAAAGTGGAGGACTTAAAGAGACCCAGTACTTC

d_gene: .
j_gene: TRBJ2-7
v_gene: TRBV20-1
abundance: .
CDR3aa: CSAGPGDEQYF
CDR3nt: TGCAGTGCTGGGCCGGGGGACGAGCAGTACTTC

d_gene: .
j_gene: TRBJ1-5
v_gene: TRBV12-3/TRBV12-4
abundance: .
CDR3aa: CASGQPNQPQHF
CDR3nt: TGTGCCAGCGGGCAGCCCAATCAGCCCCAGCATTTT

d_gene: TRBD1
j_gene: TRBJ1-2
v_gene: TRBV7-2
abundance: few
CDR3aa: CASSPDRVNGYTF
CDR3nt: TGTGCCAGCAGTCCGGACAGGGTAAATGGCTACACCTTC

d_gene: TRBD2
j_gene: TRBJ2-1
v_gene: TRBV6-1
abundance: .
CDR3aa: CASSELAGLNEQFF
CDR3nt: TGTGCCAGCAGTGAACTAGCGGGGCTCAATGAGCAGTTCTTC

d_gene: .
j_gene: TRBJ2-6
v_gene: TRBV19
abundance: .
CDR3aa: CASSAGAITLISGANVLTF
CDR3nt: TGTGCTAGTAGTGCGGGGGCGATTACCCTCATCTCTGGGGCCAACGTCCTGACTTTC

d_gene: .
j_gene: TRBJ2-5
v_gene: TRBV10-1
abundance: .
CDR3aa: CASSEQRVGWETQYF
CDR3nt: TGCGCCAGCAGTGAGCAGCGGGTAGGCTGGGAGACCCAGTACTTC

d_gene: .
j_gene: TRBJ2-2
v_gene: TRBV24-1
abundance: .
CDR3aa: CATSDAGANTGELFF
CDR3nt: TGTGCCACCAGTGATGCAGGGGCGAACACCGGGGAGCTGTTTTTT